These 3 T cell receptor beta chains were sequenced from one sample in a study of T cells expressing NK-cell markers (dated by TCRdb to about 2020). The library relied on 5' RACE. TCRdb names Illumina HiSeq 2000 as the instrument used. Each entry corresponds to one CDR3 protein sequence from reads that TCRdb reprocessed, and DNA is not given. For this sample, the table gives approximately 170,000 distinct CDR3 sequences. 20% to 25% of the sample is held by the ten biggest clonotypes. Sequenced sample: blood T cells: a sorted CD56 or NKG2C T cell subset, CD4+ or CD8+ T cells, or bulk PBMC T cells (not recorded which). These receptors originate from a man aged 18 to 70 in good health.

The CDR3 loop reads CSASAHGRVIYNEQFF. The chain recombines TRBV20-1 with TRBJ2-1; the TCRdb D gene call, TRBD1, has no DNA to confirm it. This CDR3 spans 16 amino acids. The germline CDR1 and CDR2 sequences are DFQATT and SNEGSKA (reference sequence).

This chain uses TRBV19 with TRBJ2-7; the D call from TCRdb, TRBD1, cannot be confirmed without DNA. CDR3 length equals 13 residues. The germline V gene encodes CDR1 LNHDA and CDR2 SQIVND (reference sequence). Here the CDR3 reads CASTPLGGGEQYF.

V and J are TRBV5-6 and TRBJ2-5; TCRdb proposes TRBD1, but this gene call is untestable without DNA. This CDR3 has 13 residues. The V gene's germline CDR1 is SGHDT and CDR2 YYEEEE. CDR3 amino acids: CASSFGTVETQYF.